Below are 14 T cell receptor beta chains sequenced from a single sample in a study of cytotoxic CD8 clonotypes in ibrutinib-treated CLL. Measured with immunoSEQ multiplex PCR; TCRdb has only the in-frame clones, and not every one. The sample has 110,000 to 150,000 clones, approximately 80% seen once. The specimen was PBMCs, collected after 12 months of ibrutinib treatment. The receptors shown here come from a human donor with chronic lymphocytic leukemia.

This clone was observed once. The chain uses TRBV7-3 and TRBJ2-7; the D gene is possibly TRBD2 (6 bases). Germline-derived CDR1 and CDR2 are SGHTA and FQGTGA. V lost 4 bases and J 3 bases, leaving 16 bases between the germline ends. The CDR3 has 15 residues. CDR3 sequence (DNA): TGTGCCAGCAGCTCAAGGGGCGGGATGGGCTACGAGCAGTACTTC. It yields the protein CASSSRGGMGYEQYF.

V is TRBV18 and J is TRBJ2-7; D gene ambiguous. Trimming took 6 bases from V and 5 from J, leaving 8 bases between them. CDR3 length: 11 residues. Germline V CDR1 and CDR2: KGHSH, LQKENI. DNA of the CDR3: TGTGCCAGCTCCCCAGACCACGAGCAGTACTTC. Its translation is CASSPDHEQYF.

The rearrangement joins TRBV10-3 to TRBJ2-3; 8 bases map to TRBD2. Per the germline V gene, CDR1 is ENHRY and CDR2 is SYGVKD. Trimming took 5 bases from V and 4 from J; bases not matched to a gene: 14. The CDR3 contains 17 residues. Here the CDR3 reads CAISYGRSGSTSDTQYF. As DNA, the CDR3 is TGTGCCATCAGTTACGGACGGAGCGGGAGTACATCAGATACGCAGTATTTT.

The DNA of the CDR3 is TGTGCCACCAGCGAGGGGGGAACGAGCAATCAGCCCCAGCATTTT. Residues: CATSEGGTSNQPQHF. The chain carries TRBV15 and TRBJ1-5, with a weak D call TRBD1 (6 bases). This CDR3 spans 15 amino acids. Germline CDR1 and CDR2: LNHNV and YYDKDF (reference sequence). The V gene lost 5 bases and the J gene lost 1 base, with 12 bases spanning the gap.

The rearrangement uses TRBV28 and TRBJ1-1; D perhaps matches TRBD1 (6 bases). The V gene's germline CDR1 is MDHEN and CDR2 SYDVKM. V gave up 3 bases and J gave up 7 bases, with 9 bases separating them. There are 12 residues in the CDR3. The CDR3 sequence: CASSLGGYEAFF. DNA for the CDR3: TGTGCCAGCAGTTTGGGGGGCTATGAAGCTTTCTTT.

The rearrangement uses TRBV19 and TRBJ2-6; 8 nucleotides align to TRBD2. With V trimmed by 5 bases and J by 2 bases, 8 bases remained unmatched. The CDR3 extends over 17 amino acids. CDR1 is LNHDA, CDR2 SQIVND, per germline (reference sequence). DNA for the CDR3: TGTGCCAGTAGTGTTCCGGGACTAGATGCTGGGGCCAACGTCCTGACTTTC. As protein: CASSVPGLDAGANVLTF.

The chain has TRBV28 and TRBJ2-7; TRBD2 aligns across 10 bases. The CDR3 is made up of 13 amino acids. Germline loops: CDR1 MDHEN, CDR2 SYDVKM. V lost 8 bases and J lost 2; bases outside the gene matches: 3. This CDR3 reads CASGLAEPYEQYF. The CDR3 nucleotides are TGTGCCAGCGGACTAGCGGAACCCTACGAGCAGTACTTC.

In its sample, this clone was seen once. The chain links TRBV2 to TRBJ1-2; possible D gene TRBD1, 5 bases. The CDR3 is 16 amino acids. V was shortened by 4 bases and J by 2 bases, with 17 bases between the two germline ends. Looked up from germline, CDR1 is SNHLY and CDR2 is FYNNEI. DNA of the CDR3: TGTGCCAGCAGTGCTCTCGGGGTCAGGGAAAACTATGGCTACACCTTC. Encoded protein: CASSALGVRENYGYTF.

V is TRBV7-6 and J is TRBJ2-1, with 10 bases aligning to TRBD2. The CDR3 is 15 amino acids. Germline loops: CDR1 SGHVS, CDR2 FNYEAQ. After removal of 5 bases from V and 3 bases from J, the junction contained 4 bases not matched to a gene. The CDR3 DNA is TGTGCCAGCAGCATGACTAGCGGGTACTACAATGAGCAGTTCTTC. Translation gives CASSMTSGYYNEQFF.

The chain recombines TRBV27 with TRBJ1-2, with D uncertain. This CDR3 has 15 residues. Deletions cut 4 bases from V and 4 bases from J, with 16 bases between. Germline assignment: CDR1 MNHEY and CDR2 SMNVEV (reference sequence). CDR3 sequence reads: CASSSLSLGGYGYTF. The CDR3 coding sequence is TGTGCCAGCAGTTCTTTGAGTCTTGGAGGCTATGGCTACACCTTC.

The chain combines TRBV19 with TRBJ2-1, with TRBD2 identical over 11 bases. This CDR3 contains 16 residues. V was clipped by 7 bases and J by 3 bases; unmatched bases: 8. The germline CDR1 and CDR2 sequences are LNHDA and SQIVND (reference sequence). The chain's CDR3 is CASNPLGTSGYNEQFF. The CDR3 DNA sequence: TGTGCCAGTAATCCGCTCGGGACTAGCGGCTACAATGAGCAGTTCTTC.

The rearrangement joins TRBV18 to TRBJ2-2, with D uncertain. V was cut by 0 bases and J by 0 bases, with 11 bases left in between. CDR3 length: 17 amino acids. CDR1 is KGHSH, CDR2 LQKENI, per germline. In DNA, the CDR3 is TGTGCCAGCTCACCACCGCGTTTTTCCTCGAACACCGGGGAGCTGTTTTTT. Translation gives CASSPPRFSSNTGELFF.

A few counts support this clone. The rearrangement links TRBV20-1 to TRBJ1-2, with D uncertain. V lost 3 bases and J lost 2, with 4 bases in between. Per germline, CDR1 DFQATT and CDR2 SNEGSKA (reference sequence). This CDR3 is 11 amino acids long. The CDR3 sequence: CSASWNYGYTF. CDR3 DNA sequence: TGCAGTGCTAGTTGGAACTATGGCTACACCTTC.

This rearrangement joins TRBV12-5 to TRBJ2-2, with D tentatively TRBD1 (5 bases). V lost 0 bases and J 1 base, leaving 18 bases between the germline ends. Germline V gene lookup returns CDR1 LGHNT and CDR2 FRNRAP. This CDR3 has 19 residues. CDR3 bases: TGTGCTAGTGGTTTGGTTGACAAGTGGGGCAGCAAGAACACCGGGGAGCTGTTTTTT. Protein product: CASGLVDKWGSKNTGELFF.